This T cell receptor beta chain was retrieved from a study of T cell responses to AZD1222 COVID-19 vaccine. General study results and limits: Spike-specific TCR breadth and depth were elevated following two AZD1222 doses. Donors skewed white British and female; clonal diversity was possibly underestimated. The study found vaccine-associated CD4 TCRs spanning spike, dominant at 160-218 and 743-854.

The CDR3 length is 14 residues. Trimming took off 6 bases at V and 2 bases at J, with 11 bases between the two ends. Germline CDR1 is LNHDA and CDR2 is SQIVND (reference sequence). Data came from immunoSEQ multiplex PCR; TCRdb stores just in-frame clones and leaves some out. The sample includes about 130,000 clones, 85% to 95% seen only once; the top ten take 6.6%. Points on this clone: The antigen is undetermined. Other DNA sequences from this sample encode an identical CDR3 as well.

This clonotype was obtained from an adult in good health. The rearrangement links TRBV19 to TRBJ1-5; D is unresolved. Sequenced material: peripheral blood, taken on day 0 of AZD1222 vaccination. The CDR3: CASSGVTGNQPQHF. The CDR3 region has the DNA TGTGCCAGTAGCGGGGTTACGGGCAATCAGCCCCAGCATTTT.